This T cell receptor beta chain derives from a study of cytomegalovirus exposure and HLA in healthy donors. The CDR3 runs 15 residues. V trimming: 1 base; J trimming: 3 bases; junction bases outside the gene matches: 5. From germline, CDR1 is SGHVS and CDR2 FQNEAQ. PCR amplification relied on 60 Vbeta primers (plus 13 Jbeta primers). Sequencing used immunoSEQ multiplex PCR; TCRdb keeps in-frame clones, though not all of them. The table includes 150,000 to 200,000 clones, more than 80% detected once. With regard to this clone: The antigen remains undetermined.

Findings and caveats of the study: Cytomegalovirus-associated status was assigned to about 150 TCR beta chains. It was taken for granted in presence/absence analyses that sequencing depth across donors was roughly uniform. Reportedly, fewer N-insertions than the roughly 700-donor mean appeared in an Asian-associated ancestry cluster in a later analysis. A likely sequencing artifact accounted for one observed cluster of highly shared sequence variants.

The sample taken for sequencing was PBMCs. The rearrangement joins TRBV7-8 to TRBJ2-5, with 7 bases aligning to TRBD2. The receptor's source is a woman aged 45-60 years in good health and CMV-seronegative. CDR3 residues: CASSLDSSGEETQYF. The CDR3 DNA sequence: TGTGCCAGCAGCTTAGATTCCAGCGGGGAAGAGACCCAGTACTTC. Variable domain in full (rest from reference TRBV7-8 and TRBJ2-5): GAGVSQSPRYKVAKRGQDVALRCDPISGHVSLFWYQQALGQGPEFLTYFQNEAQLDKSGLPSDRFFAERPEGSVSTLKIQRTQQEDSAVYLCASSLDSSGEETQYFGPGTRLLVL.